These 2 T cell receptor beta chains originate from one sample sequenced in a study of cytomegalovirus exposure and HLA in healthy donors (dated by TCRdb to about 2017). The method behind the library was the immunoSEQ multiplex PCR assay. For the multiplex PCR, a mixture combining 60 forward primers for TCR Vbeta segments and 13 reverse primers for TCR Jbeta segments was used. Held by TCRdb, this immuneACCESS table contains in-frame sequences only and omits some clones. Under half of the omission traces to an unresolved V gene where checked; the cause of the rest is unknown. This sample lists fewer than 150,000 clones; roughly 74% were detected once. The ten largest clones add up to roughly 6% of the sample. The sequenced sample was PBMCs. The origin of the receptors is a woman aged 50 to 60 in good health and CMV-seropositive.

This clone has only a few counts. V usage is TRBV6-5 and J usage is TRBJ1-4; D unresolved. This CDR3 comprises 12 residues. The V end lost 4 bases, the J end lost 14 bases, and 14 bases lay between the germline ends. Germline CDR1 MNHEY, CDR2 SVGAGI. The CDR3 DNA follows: TGTGCCAGCAGTTCCCCGGGAGGTCGGCTGTTTTTT. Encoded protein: CASSSPGGRLFF.

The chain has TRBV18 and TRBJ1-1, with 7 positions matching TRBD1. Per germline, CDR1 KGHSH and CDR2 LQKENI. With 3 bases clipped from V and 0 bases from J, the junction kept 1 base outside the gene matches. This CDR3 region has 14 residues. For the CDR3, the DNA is TGTGCCAGCTCACCGGGACAGCTGAACACTGAAGCTTTCTTT. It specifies CASSPGQLNTEAFF.